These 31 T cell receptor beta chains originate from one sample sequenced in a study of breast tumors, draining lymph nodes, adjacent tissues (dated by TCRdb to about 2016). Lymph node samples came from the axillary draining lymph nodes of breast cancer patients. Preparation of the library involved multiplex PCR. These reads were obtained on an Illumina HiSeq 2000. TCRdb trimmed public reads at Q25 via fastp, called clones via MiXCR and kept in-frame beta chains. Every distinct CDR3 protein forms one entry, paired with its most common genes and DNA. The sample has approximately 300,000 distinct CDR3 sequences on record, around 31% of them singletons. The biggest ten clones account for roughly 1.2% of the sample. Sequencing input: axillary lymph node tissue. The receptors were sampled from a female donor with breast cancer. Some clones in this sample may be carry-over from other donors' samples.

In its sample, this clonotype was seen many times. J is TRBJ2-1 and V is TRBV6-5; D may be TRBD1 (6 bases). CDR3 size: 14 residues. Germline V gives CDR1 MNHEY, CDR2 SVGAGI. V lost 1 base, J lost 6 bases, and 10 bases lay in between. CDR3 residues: CASSYLGQPNEQFF. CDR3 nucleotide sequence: TGTGCCAGCAGTTACTTGGGACAACCCAATGAGCAGTTCTTC.

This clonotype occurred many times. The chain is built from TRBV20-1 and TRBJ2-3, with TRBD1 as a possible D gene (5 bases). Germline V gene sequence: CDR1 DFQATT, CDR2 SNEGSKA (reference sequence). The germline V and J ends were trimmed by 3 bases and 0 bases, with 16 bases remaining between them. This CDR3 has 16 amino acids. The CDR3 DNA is TGCAGTGCTAGTTTCCGAGACAGACTGAGCACAGATACGCAGTATTTT. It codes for CSASFRDRLSTDTQYF.

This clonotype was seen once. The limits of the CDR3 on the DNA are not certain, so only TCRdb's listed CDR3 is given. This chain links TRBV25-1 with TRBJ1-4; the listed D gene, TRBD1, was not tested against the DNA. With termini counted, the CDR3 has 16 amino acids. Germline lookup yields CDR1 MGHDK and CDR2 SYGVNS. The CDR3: CICSARVYRVEEKLFF.

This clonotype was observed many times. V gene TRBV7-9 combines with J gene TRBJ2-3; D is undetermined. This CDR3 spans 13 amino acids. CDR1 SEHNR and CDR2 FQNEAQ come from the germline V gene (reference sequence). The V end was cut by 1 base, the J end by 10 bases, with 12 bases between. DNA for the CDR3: TGTGCCAGCAGCTTAGGGGCAGTTCAAGCGCAGTATTTT. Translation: CASSLGAVQAQYF.

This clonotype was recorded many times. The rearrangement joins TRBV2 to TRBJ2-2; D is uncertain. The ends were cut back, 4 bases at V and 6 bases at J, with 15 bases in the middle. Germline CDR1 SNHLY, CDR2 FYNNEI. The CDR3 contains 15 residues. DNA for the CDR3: TGTGCCAGCAGTGCGAGTATATTCCCCCCCGGGGAGCTGTTTTTT. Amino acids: CASSASIFPPGELFF.

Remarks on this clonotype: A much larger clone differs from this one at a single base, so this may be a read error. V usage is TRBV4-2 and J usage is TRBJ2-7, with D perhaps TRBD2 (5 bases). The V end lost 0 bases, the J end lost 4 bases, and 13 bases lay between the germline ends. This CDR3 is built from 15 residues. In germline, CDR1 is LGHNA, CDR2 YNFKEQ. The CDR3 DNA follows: TGTGCCAGCAGCCAAGATACCAGGAGGCAGTACGAGCAGTACTTC. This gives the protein CASSQDTRRQYEQYF.

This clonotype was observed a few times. CDR3 in amino acids: CASSQGLAGGIDEQFF. The CDR3 bases are TGTGCCAGCAGCCAGGGACTAGCGGGAGGGATAGATGAGCAGTTCTTC. The chain is built from TRBV4-2 and TRBJ2-1; TRBD2 aligns across 16 bases. This CDR3 is 16 amino acids long. Germline CDR1 reads LGHNA; CDR2 reads YNFKEQ. The V segment lost 3 bases and the J segment 8 bases; nucleotides outside the gene matches: 4.

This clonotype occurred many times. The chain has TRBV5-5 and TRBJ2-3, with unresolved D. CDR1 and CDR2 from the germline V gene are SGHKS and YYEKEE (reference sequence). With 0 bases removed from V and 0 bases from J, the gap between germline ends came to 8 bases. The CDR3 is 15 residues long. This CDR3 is CASSLGLGSTDTQYF. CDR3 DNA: TGTGCCAGCAGCTTGGGGCTAGGAAGCACAGATACGCAGTATTTT.

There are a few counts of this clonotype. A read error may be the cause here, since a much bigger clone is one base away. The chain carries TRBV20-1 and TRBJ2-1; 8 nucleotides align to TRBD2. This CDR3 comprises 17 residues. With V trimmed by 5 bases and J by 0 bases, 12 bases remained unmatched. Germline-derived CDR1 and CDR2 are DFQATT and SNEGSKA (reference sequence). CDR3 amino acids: CSARTGGRPSSYNEQFF. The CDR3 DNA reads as TGCAGTGCTCGGACTGGCGGGAGGCCCAGCTCCTACAATGAGCAGTTCTTC.

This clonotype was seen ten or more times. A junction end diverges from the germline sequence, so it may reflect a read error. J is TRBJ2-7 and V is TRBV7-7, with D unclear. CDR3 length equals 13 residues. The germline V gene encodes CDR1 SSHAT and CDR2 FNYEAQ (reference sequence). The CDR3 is CASSPRAPYEQYF. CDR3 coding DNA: TGTGCTAGCAGCCCGAGAGCCCCCTACGAGCAGTACTTC.

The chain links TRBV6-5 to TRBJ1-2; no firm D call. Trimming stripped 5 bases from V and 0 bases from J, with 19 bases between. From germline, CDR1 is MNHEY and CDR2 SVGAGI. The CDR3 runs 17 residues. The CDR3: CASSDLLIDGPNYGYTF. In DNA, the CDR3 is TGTGCCAGCAGTGACCTTTTAATAGACGGGCCTAACTATGGCTACACCTTC.

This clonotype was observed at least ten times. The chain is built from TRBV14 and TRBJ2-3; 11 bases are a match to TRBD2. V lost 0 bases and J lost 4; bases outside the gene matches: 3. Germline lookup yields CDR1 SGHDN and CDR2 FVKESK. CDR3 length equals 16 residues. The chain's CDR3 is CASSQDSGRASDTQYF. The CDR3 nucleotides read TGTGCCAGCAGCCAAGATAGCGGGAGGGCCTCAGATACGCAGTATTTT.

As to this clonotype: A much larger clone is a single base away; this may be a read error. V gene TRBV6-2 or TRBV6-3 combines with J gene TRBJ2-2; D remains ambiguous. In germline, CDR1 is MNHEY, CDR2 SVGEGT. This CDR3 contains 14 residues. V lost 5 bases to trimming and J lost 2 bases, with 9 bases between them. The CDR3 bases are TGTGCCAGCAGTCACGACACCAACACCGGGGAGCTGTTTTTT. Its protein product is CASSHDTNTGELFF.

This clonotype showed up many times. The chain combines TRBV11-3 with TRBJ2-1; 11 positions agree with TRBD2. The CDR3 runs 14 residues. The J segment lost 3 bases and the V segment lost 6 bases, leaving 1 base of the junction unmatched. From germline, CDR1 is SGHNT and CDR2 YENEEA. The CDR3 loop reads CASRLAGDYNEQFF. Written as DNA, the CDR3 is TGTGCCAGCAGACTAGCGGGGGACTACAATGAGCAGTTCTTC.

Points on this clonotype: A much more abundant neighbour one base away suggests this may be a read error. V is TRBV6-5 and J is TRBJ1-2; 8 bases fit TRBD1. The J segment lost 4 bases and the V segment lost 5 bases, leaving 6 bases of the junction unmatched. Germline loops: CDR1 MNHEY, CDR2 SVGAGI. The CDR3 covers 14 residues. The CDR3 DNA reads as TGTGCCAGCAGTAAACAGGGGGTCGGCTATGGCTACACCTTC. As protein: CASSKQGVGYGYTF.

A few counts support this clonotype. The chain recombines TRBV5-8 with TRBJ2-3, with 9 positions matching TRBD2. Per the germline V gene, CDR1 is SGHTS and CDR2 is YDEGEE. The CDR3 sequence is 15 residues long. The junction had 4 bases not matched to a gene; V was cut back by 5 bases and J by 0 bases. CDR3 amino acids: CASRSGTSSTDTQYF. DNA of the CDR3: TGTGCCAGCAGGTCCGGGACTAGCAGCACAGATACGCAGTATTTT.

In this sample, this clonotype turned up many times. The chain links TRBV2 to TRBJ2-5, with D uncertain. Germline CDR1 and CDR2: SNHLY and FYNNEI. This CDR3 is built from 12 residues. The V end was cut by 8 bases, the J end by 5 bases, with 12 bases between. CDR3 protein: CASSLLVETQYF. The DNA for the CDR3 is TGTGCCAGCTCCCTTCTCGTGGAGACCCAGTACTTC.

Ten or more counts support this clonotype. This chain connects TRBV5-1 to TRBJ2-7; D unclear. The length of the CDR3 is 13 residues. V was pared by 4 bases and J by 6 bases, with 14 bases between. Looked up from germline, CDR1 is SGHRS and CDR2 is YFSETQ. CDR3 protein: CASSGALGLEQYF. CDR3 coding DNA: TGCGCCAGCAGCGGCGCCCTAGGCCTCGAGCAGTACTTC.

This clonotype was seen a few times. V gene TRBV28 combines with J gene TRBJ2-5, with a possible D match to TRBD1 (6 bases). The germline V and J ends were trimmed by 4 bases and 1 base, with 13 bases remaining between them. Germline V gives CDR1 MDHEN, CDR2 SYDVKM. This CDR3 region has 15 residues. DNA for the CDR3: TGTGCCAGCAGTTCCTCCGACAGGTTCCAAGAGACCCAGTACTTC. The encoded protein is CASSSSDRFQETQYF.

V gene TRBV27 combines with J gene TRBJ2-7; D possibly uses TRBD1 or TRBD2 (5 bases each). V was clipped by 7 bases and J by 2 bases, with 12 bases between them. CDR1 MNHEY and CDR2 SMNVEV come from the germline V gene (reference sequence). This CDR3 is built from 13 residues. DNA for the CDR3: TGTGCCAGCATGACGGGGCCACCCTACGAGCAGTACTTC. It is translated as CASMTGPPYEQYF.

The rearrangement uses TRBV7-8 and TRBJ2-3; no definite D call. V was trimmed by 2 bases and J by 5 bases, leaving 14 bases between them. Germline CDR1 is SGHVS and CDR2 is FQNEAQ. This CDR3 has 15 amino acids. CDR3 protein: CASSLQAGYKDTQYF. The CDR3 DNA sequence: TGTGCCAGCAGCTTACAAGCAGGCTACAAAGATACGCAGTATTTT.

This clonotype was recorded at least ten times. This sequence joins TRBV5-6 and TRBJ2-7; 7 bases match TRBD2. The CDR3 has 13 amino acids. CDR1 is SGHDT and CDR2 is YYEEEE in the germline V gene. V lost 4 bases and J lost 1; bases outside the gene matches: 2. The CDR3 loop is CASSRGLSYEQYF. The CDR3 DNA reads TGTGCCAGCAGCAGGGGACTATCCTACGAGCAGTACTTC.

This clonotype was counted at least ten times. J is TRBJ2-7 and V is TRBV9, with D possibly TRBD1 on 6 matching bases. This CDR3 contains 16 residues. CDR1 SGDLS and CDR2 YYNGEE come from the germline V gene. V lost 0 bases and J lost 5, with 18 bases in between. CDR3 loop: CASSVGGGRVEDEQYF. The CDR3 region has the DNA TGTGCCAGCAGCGTAGGAGGGGGAAGAGTTGAAGACGAGCAGTACTTC.

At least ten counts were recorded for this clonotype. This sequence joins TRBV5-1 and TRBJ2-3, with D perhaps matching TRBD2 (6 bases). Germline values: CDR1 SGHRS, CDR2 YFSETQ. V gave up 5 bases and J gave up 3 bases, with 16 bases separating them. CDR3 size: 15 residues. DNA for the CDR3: TGCGCCAGCAGTCCGGGCGGGACCGTGACAGATACGCAGTATTTT. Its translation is CASSPGGTVTDTQYF.

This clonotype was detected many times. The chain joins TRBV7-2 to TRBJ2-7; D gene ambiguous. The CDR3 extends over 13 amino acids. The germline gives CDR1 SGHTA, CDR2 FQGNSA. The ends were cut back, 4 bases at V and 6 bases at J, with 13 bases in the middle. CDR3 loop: CASSYQHSSEQYF. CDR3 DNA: TGTGCCAGCAGCTACCAACATTCTTCCGAGCAGTACTTC.

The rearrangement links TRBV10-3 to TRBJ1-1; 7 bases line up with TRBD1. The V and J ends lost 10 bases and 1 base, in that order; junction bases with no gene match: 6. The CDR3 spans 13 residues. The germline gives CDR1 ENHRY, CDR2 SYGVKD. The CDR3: CASSGQPNTEAFF. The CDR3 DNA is TGTGCCAGCTCGGGACAGCCGAACACTGAAGCTTTCTTT.

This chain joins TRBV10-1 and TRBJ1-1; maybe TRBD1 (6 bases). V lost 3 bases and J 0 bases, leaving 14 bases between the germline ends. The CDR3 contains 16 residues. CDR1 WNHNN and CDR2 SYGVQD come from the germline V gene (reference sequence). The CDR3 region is CASSEGGAEMNTEAFF. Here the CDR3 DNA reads TGCGCCAGCAGTGAAGGGGGGGCGGAAATGAACACTGAAGCTTTCTTT.

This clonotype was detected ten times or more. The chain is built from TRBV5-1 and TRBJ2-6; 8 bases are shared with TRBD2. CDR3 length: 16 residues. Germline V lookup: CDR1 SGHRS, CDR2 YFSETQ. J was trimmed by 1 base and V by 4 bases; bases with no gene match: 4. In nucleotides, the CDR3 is TGCGCCAGCAGCCTGAGCGGGAGTTCTGGGGCCAACGTCCTGACTTTC. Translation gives CASSLSGSSGANVLTF.

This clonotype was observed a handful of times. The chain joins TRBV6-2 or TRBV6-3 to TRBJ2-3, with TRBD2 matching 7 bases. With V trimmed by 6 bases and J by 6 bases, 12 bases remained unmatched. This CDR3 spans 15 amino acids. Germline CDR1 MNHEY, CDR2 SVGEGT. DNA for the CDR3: TGTGCCAGCAGACGTCCGGCGGGAGAAACGGATACGCAGTATTTT. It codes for CASRRPAGETDTQYF.

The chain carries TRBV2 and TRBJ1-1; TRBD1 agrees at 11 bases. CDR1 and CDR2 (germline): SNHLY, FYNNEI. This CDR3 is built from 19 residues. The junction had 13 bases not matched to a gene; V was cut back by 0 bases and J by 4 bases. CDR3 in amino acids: CASSEARGPMDRGLTEAFF. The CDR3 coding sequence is TGTGCCAGCAGTGAAGCTAGGGGCCCTATGGACAGGGGGCTCACTGAAGCTTTCTTT.

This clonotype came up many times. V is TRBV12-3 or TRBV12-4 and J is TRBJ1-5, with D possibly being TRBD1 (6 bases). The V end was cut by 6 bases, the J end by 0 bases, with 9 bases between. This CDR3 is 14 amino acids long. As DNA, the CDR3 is TGTGCCAGCAGCTGGGACATTAGCAATCAGCCCCAGCATTTT. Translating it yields CASSWDISNQPQHF.